This section outlines one T cell receptor (beta chain) sequence together with its context. Its specificity is unknown. This sample is drawn from a study of shared clonotypes between healthy human individuals. Study-wide context: CD8 memory received one plate per donor, CD8 naive two, CD4 memory three and CD4 naive three.

Germline V CDR1 and CDR2: LNHDA, SQIVND (reference sequence). CDR3 length: 13 residues. Trimming removed 2 bases from V and 7 bases from J, with 8 bases in between. The study's findings and limits: Specimens sampled were limited to blood, with tissue repertoires likely differing. Naive subsets typically showed greater estimated richness than memory subsets.

Profiling relied on immunoSEQ multiplex PCR, and the TCRdb table lists in-frame clones only, not all of them. Of 2 million to 2.5 million clones listed, about 90% are singletons. The receptor was derived from a man between 18 and 35 years old in good health. Some clones in this sample may be carry-over from other donors' samples. The rearrangement uses TRBV19 and TRBJ1-4; D is ambiguous. The sequenced sample consisted of naive CD4+ T cells from PBMCs. Subset indicated: CD45RA+ positively selected. The CDR3 loop reads CASSIPPSEKLFF. CDR3 bases: TGTGCCAGTAGTATACCGCCTAGTGAAAAACTGTTTTTT.